This TCR beta chain was identified during a study of identifying expanded T cells in peripheral blood. CDR3 length: 14 amino acids. J was trimmed by 0 bases and V by 5 bases; bases with no gene match: 3. The V gene's germline CDR1 is SNHLY and CDR2 FYNNEI. Collection occurred without any documented infections or immune events in donors. Generated by immunoSEQ multiplex PCR, the TCRdb table keeps only in-frame clones and is missing some. The sample comprises 85,000 to 120,000 clones, approximately 88% of which are singletons, and less than 15% rests with the top ten. This clone was found once. Specimen: blood. V is TRBV2 and J is TRBJ1-1; 7 nucleotides line up with TRBD1. This clonotype originated in a person between 18 and 75 years old in good health. The CDR3 sequence: CASSPGQMNTEAFF. Here the CDR3 DNA reads TGTGCCAGCAGTCCGGGACAGATGAACACTGAAGCTTTCTTT.